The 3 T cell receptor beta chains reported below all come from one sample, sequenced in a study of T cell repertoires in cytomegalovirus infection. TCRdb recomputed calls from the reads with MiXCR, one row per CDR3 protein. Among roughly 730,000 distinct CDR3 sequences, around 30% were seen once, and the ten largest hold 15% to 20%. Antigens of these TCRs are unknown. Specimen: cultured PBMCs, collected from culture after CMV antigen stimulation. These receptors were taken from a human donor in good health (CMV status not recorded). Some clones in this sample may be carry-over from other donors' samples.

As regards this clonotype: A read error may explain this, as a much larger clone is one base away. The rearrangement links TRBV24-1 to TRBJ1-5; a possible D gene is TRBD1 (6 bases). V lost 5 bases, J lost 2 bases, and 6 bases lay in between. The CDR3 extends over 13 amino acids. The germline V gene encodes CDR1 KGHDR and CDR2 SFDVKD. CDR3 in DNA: TGTGCCACCAGTGGACAGGGCAATCAGCCCCAGCATTTT. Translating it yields CATSGQGNQPQHF.

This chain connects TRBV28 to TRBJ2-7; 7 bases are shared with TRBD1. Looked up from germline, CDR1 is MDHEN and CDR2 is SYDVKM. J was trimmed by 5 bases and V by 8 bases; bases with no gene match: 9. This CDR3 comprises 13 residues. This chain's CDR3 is CASYDRDQNEQYF. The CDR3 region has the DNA TGTGCCAGCTATGACAGGGATCAGAACGAGCAGTACTTC. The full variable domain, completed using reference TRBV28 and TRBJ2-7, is DVKVTQSSRYLVKRTGEKVFLECVQDMDHENMFWYRQDPGLGLRLIYFSYDVKMKEKGDIPEGYSVSREKKERFSLILESASTNQTSMYLCASYDRDQNEQYFGPGTRLTVT.

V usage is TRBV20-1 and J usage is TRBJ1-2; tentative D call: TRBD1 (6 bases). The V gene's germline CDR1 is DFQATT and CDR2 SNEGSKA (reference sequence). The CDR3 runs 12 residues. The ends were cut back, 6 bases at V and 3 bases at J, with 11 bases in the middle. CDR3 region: CSATTGYYGYTF. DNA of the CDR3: TGCAGTGCCACGACAGGCTACTATGGCTACACCTTC.